These 10 T cell receptor beta chains share one sample of origin, sequenced in a study of a mutant IDH1 vaccine in newly diagnosed glioma. These receptors are not linked to any known antigen. The time point is: week 47, end of study. Vaccinated patients received 300 ug of mutant IDH1 20-mer peptide per dose, with topical imiquimod. The method was immunoSEQ multiplex PCR; TCRdb's version includes in-frame clones alone and lacks a portion of them. The sample gives some 57,000 clones, about 80% of which show up once; 4.9% is in the top ten. The sequenced sample was PBMCs, obtained from a glioma patient whose treatment included an IDH1 peptide vaccine. These receptors were obtained from a woman aged 40 to 50 with glioma. Some clones in this sample may be carry-over from other donors' samples.

V is TRBV6-1 and J is TRBJ2-7; TRBD1 aligns across 9 bases. V lost 7 bases, J lost 0 bases, and 4 bases stayed unmatched. Germline CDR1 is MNHNS and CDR2 is SASEGT. The CDR3 is 14 residues long. In DNA form, the CDR3 reads TGTGCCAGCAATCCGGGACAGGGCTCCTACGAGCAGTACTTC. It encodes CASNPGQGSYEQYF.

V and J are TRBV14 and TRBJ2-5; TRBD2 matches 7 bases. After removal of 3 bases from V and 4 bases from J, the junction contained 14 bases not matched to a gene. The CDR3 runs to 17 residues. Germline lookup yields CDR1 SGHDN and CDR2 FVKESK. CDR3 sequence: CASSHLLAGEGRETQYF. The CDR3 nucleotides read TGTGCCAGCAGCCATCTTCTCGCGGGAGAAGGTCGAGAGACCCAGTACTTC.

V and J are TRBV7-9 and TRBJ1-1; D is unresolved. V lost 5 bases and J lost 4, with 17 bases in between. The germline CDR1 and CDR2 sequences are SEHNR and FQNEAQ (reference sequence). There are 15 residues in the CDR3. CDR3 sequence reads: CASSPRTLGSTEAFF. In nucleotides, the CDR3 is TGTGCCAGCAGCCCAAGGACCCTCGGGAGCACTGAAGCTTTCTTT.

The chain couples TRBV7-8 to TRBJ1-5; D gene uncertain. The CDR3 is 16 residues long. Looked up from germline, CDR1 is SGHVS and CDR2 is FQNEAQ. With 0 bases removed from V and 0 bases from J, the gap between germline ends came to 9 bases. The CDR3 is CASSLALAASNQPQHF. DNA for the CDR3: TGTGCCAGCAGCTTAGCGTTAGCAGCTAGCAATCAGCCCCAGCATTTT.

The genes are TRBV5-8 and TRBJ2-7; D gene uncertain. CDR3 length: 11 residues. With 2 bases removed from V and 2 bases from J, the gap between germline ends came to 2 bases. Per germline, CDR1 SGHTS and CDR2 YDEGEE. The CDR3, as DNA: TGTGCCAGCAGCTTTCCCTACGAGCAGTACTTC. It specifies CASSFPYEQYF.

This clone came up once. The rearrangement joins TRBV14 to TRBJ1-2; D remains unclear. Trimming took off 4 bases at V and 7 bases at J, with 13 bases between the two ends. In germline, CDR1 is SGHDN, CDR2 FVKESK. There are 13 residues in the CDR3. CDR3 DNA: TGTGCCAGCAGCCGAGATGTTGTTGGTGGCTACACCTTC. This sequence encodes CASSRDVVGGYTF.

The chain combines TRBV7-7 with TRBJ2-3, with 12 bases fitting TRBD1. Germline lookup yields CDR1 SSHAT and CDR2 FNYEAQ (reference sequence). The CDR3 spans 14 residues. DNA for the CDR3: TGTGCTACGGGCGGGACAGGGGGCGCAGATACGCAGTATTTT. Translation: CATGGTGGADTQYF.

The chain employs TRBV27 and TRBJ2-3, with TRBD1 matching 8 bases. This CDR3 is built from 15 residues. With V trimmed by 1 base and J by 11 bases, 11 bases remained unmatched. The germline CDR1 and CDR2 sequences are MNHEY and SMNVEV (reference sequence). This chain's CDR3 is CASSLLGQVRGGQYF. The CDR3 DNA sequence: TGTGCCAGCAGTTTATTGGGACAGGTTAGAGGGGGGCAGTATTTT.

The V call is TRBV7-8, the J call TRBJ2-7; D is undetermined. V lost 3 bases and J 4 bases, leaving 10 bases between the germline ends. In germline, CDR1 is SGHVS, CDR2 FQNEAQ. The CDR3 loop spans 13 amino acids. The CDR3 DNA follows: TGTGCCAGCAGCTTGTCCCGTCTATACGAGCAGTACTTC. Amino acids: CASSLSRLYEQYF.

J is TRBJ2-4 and V is TRBV19, with D perhaps matching TRBD1 (5 bases). The CDR3 covers 15 residues. V was trimmed by 4 bases and J by 0 bases, leaving 10 bases between them. The germline CDR1 and CDR2 sequences are LNHDA and SQIVND (reference sequence). The CDR3 protein is CASSNQGVAKNIQYF. DNA for the CDR3: TGTGCCAGTAGTAATCAGGGTGTAGCCAAAAACATTCAGTACTTC.